Presented here are 26 T cell receptor beta chains from one specimen sequenced in a study of beta chain features in type 1 diabetes. Reverse transcribing all isolated RNA meant expressed TCRB transcripts were sequenced. Sequencing was performed with immunoSEQ multiplex PCR; in TCRdb, only in-frame clones are kept and a portion is missing. The profile shows hundreds of thousands of clones, approximately 15% of them singletons. What was sequenced was central memory CD4+ T cells from blood. The receptors shown here come from a man younger than 45 in good health.

This clone appeared a few times. Other DNA sequences in the sample encode the same CDR3. This rearrangement joins TRBV5-1 to TRBJ1-3; a possible D gene is TRBD1 (5 bases). V lost 5 bases, J lost 2 bases, and 8 bases lay in between. Germline CDR1 and CDR2: SGHRS and YFSETQ. The CDR3 is 13 residues long. The CDR3 bases are TGCGCCAGCAGTCAGGGCGCTGGAAACACCATATATTTT. This codes for CASSQGAGNTIYF. Looking up the rest from reference TRBV5-1 and TRBJ1-3 gives the full variable domain: KAGVTQTPRYLIKTRGQQVTLSCSPISGHRSVSWYQQTPGQGLQFLFEYFSETQRNKGNFPGRFSGRQFSNSRSEMNVSTLELGDSALYLCASSQGAGNTIYFGEGSWLTVV.

The genes are TRBV15 and TRBJ1-1; no firm D call. This CDR3 has 12 amino acids. Trimming removed 5 bases at V and 4 bases at J, with 8 bases between. The germline V gene has CDR1 LNHNV and CDR2 YYDKDF (reference sequence). CDR3: CATSSRATEAFF. CDR3 DNA sequence: TGTGCCACCAGCTCCCGGGCCACTGAAGCTTTCTTT.

This clone was recorded once. V is TRBV30 and J is TRBJ2-5; tentatively, D is TRBD2 (6 bases). Germline CDR1 GTSNPN, CDR2 SVGIG (reference sequence). The CDR3 has 13 residues. The V and J ends lost 0 bases and 9 bases respectively, with 14 bases between them. CDR3 nucleotides: TGTGCCTGGAGTGTTGTCCTTACGGGGGCCCAGTACTTC. This codes for CAWSVVLTGAQYF.

This clone was observed a few times. The rearrangement uses TRBV6-1 and TRBJ2-5; the D call may be TRBD1 or TRBD2 (6 bases each). Per the germline V gene, CDR1 is MNHNS and CDR2 is SASEGT. V lost 3 bases, J lost 7 bases, and 12 bases lay in between. This CDR3 is 13 amino acids long. The CDR3 DNA reads TGTGCCAGCAGTGACGGGGGCCAAAGGACCCAGTACTTC. Its translation: CASSDGGQRTQYF.

J is TRBJ2-2 and V is TRBV4-3; D is possibly TRBD2 (7 bases). V was shortened by 1 base and J by 0 bases, with 12 bases between the two germline ends. The CDR3 sequence is 17 residues long. CDR1 and CDR2 (germline): LGHNA, YSLEER. The CDR3 DNA is TGCGCCAGCAGCCAAGGGACGGGGGGCGCGAACACCGGGGAGCTGTTTTTT. The encoded protein is CASSQGTGGANTGELFF.

This clone was observed a few times. This chain joins TRBV5-1 and TRBJ1-2; the match to TRBD1 covers 7 bases. The J segment lost 7 bases and the V segment lost 0 bases, leaving 9 bases of the junction unmatched. The CDR3 consists of 15 residues. Germline V CDR1 and CDR2: SGHRS, YFSETQ. DNA for the CDR3: TGCGCCAGCAGCTTGGCCGTACTCACAGGGGTTGGCTACACCTTC. This translates into CASSLAVLTGVGYTF.

This clone was counted only a few times. CDR3 protein: CAISGGLAGGELFF. The CDR3 DNA reads TGTGCCATCAGTGGGGGACTAGCTGGCGGGGAGCTGTTTTTT. The chain is built from TRBV10-3 and TRBJ2-2; 9 bases match TRBD2. J lost 7 bases, V lost 4 bases, and 4 bases had no gene match. Germline-derived CDR1 and CDR2 are ENHRY and SYGVKD. The CDR3 totals 14 residues.

J is TRBJ2-5 and V is TRBV11-2; D tentatively reads TRBD1 or TRBD2 (5 bases each). V was pared by 0 bases and J by 0 bases, with 8 bases between. This CDR3 region has 15 residues. Germline V gene data show CDR1 as SGHAT and CDR2 as FQNNGV. CDR3 in DNA: TGTGCCAGCAGCTTAGATGGGACGGACCAAGAGACCCAGTACTTC. Amino acid sequence: CASSLDGTDQETQYF.

In this sample, this clone turned up many times. Other DNA sequences in the sample encode the same CDR3. This sequence joins TRBV6-5 and TRBJ2-3, with 7 bases aligning to TRBD2. Germline lookup yields CDR1 MNHEY and CDR2 SVGAGI. J lost 2 bases, V lost 3 bases, and 8 bases had no gene match. This CDR3 comprises 16 residues. The CDR3 DNA reads TGTGCCAGCAGTTATCGGGGCCTAGCGGACACAGATACGCAGTATTTT. Translating it yields CASSYRGLADTDTQYF.

The gene calls are TRBV11-2 and TRBJ2-3, with 9 bases fitting TRBD1. The CDR3 consists of 15 residues. Trimming took 5 bases from V and 4 from J; bases not matched to a gene: 7. Germline V gene sequence: CDR1 SGHAT, CDR2 FQNNGV. CDR3 bases: TGTGCCAGCAGCCTGGACAGGGGTAGGGCAGATACGCAGTATTTT. Translated, it gives CASSLDRGRADTQYF.

This clone was counted a few times. This chain connects TRBV2 to TRBJ2-5; D remains unclear. V lost 5 bases to trimming and J lost 5 bases, with 12 bases between them. Germline V gene data show CDR1 as SNHLY and CDR2 as FYNNEI. This CDR3 comprises 13 residues. The CDR3 bases are TGTGCCAGCAGTTTATCCCCCTTGGAGACCCAGTACTTC. Protein: CASSLSPLETQYF.

The rearrangement links TRBV6-6 to TRBJ1-5, with 8 bases identical to TRBD1. CDR3 length: 14 amino acids. The junction had 9 bases not matched to a gene; V was cut back by 7 bases and J by 7 bases. Germline V gene lookup returns CDR1 MNHNY and CDR2 SVGAGI (reference sequence). As DNA, the CDR3 is TGTGCCAGCAAATTTAGGACAGGGAGGCAGCCCCAGCATTTT. Its protein is CASKFRTGRQPQHF.

For this clone: Compared with germline, one end of the junction differs, possibly owing to a read error. The gene calls are TRBV5-1 and TRBJ2-5, with D unclear. This CDR3 comprises 13 residues. CDR1 is SGHRS, CDR2 YFSETQ, per germline. DNA of the CDR3: TGTGCCAGCAGCTTGGCCGGCAGAGAGACCCAGTACTTC. Residues: CASSLAGRETQYF.

This chain joins TRBV2 and TRBJ2-7; 7 bases are a match to TRBD1. From germline, CDR1 is SNHLY and CDR2 FYNNEI. The CDR3 consists of 14 residues. V trimming: 2 bases; J trimming: 1 base; junction bases outside the gene matches: 2. In nucleotides, the CDR3 is TGTGCCAGCAGTGAAACAGGGGAATCCTACGAGCAGTACGTC. Its protein product is CASSETGESYEQYV.

This clone has more than one count but fewer than ten. The V and J genes are TRBV6-6 and TRBJ1-3; TRBD1 aligns across 7 bases. There are 16 residues in the CDR3. J was trimmed by 0 bases and V by 6 bases; bases with no gene match: 8. Germline-derived CDR1 and CDR2 are MNHNY and SVGAGI (reference sequence). The CDR3 loop is CASSGGQLRSGNTIYF. In DNA form, the CDR3 reads TGTGCCAGCAGCGGGGGACAGCTTCGCTCTGGAAACACCATATATTTT.

The chain is built from TRBV13 and TRBJ1-3; possibly TRBD1 for D (6 bases). The CDR3 length is 14 residues. Germline lookup yields CDR1 PRHDT and CDR2 FYEKMQ (reference sequence). Trimming removed 5 bases at V and 1 base at J, with 9 bases between. In nucleotides, the CDR3 is TGTGCCAGCAGCCCAACAGGGTCTGGAAACACCATATATTTT. Its protein is CASSPTGSGNTIYF. The variable domain in full, completed from reference TRBV13 and TRBJ1-3, reads AAGVIQSPRHLIKEKRETATLKCYPIPRHDTVYWYQQGPGQDPQFLISFYEKMQSDKGSIPDRFSAQQFSDYHSELNMSSLELGDSALYFCASSPTGSGNTIYFGEGSWLTVV.

The table lists this clone with a few counts. The V gene is TRBV25-1, the J gene TRBJ2-1, with unresolved D. CDR1 is MGHDK and CDR2 is SYGVNS in the germline V gene. The CDR3 contains 13 residues. V was clipped by 6 bases and J by 9 bases, with 15 bases between them. CDR3 sequence: CASRHAGESEQFF. DNA for the CDR3: TGTGCCAGCAGACACGCAGGCGAAAGTGAGCAGTTCTTC.

The chain employs TRBV14 and TRBJ2-2; D ambiguous. Trimming cost V 8 bases and J 4 bases, with 2 bases left between them. Germline V gene sequence: CDR1 SGHDN, CDR2 FVKESK. The CDR3 contains 10 residues. The CDR3 nucleotides read TGTGCCAGCGGCACCGGGGAGCTGTTTTTT. It specifies CASGTGELFF.

This clone was counted only a few times. The chain carries TRBV29-1 and TRBJ1-2; the D is unclear. Trimming pared 4 bases from V and 4 bases from J, leaving 7 bases between. The germline V gene has CDR1 SQVTM and CDR2 ANQGSEA. This CDR3 is built from 11 residues. CDR3 in DNA: TGCAGCGTTGGATCAGTCTATGGCTACACCTTC. This translates into CSVGSVYGYTF.

The chain employs TRBV5-1 and TRBJ1-2; 7 bases are shared with TRBD1. CDR1 is SGHRS, CDR2 YFSETQ, per germline. V was clipped by 4 bases and J by 8 bases; unmatched bases: 11. The CDR3 runs 14 residues. The CDR3 coding sequence is TGCGCCAGCAGCCGGGAGACAGGGACATCCGGCTACACCTTC. It encodes CASSRETGTSGYTF.

The V call is TRBV10-3, the J call TRBJ2-6; TRBD1 is a possible D gene (6 bases). Trimming pared 2 bases from V and 0 bases from J, leaving 14 bases between. CDR3 size: 18 residues. The germline V gene encodes CDR1 ENHRY and CDR2 SYGVKD. CDR3 residues: CAISEAAGASSGANVLTF. The DNA for the CDR3 is TGTGCCATCAGTGAGGCGGCAGGGGCGAGCTCTGGGGCCAACGTCCTGACTTTC.

The V gene is TRBV28, the J gene TRBJ2-5; the match to TRBD1 covers 7 bases. The V and J ends lost 5 bases and 5 bases, in that order; junction bases with no gene match: 2. This CDR3 comprises 12 residues. Germline CDR1 and CDR2: MDHEN and SYDVKM. The CDR3: CASSLTGETQYF. The CDR3 DNA reads TGTGCCAGCAGTCTGACAGGGGAGACCCAGTACTTC.

The chain combines TRBV9 with TRBJ2-5; a weak D match, TRBD2 (5 bases). The CDR3 runs 13 residues. V was clipped by 4 bases and J by 5 bases, with 12 bases between them. Germline CDR1 SGDLS, CDR2 YYNGEE. CDR3 loop: CASSPGIGETQYF. DNA for the CDR3: TGTGCCAGCAGCCCGGGGATAGGGGAGACCCAGTACTTC.

This clone has just a few counts. J is TRBJ2-5 and V is TRBV4-2; TRBD2 aligns across 10 bases. Germline trimming cut 1 base from V and 0 bases from J; bases unmatched to any gene: 5. The CDR3 extends over 17 amino acids. Looked up from germline, CDR1 is LGHNA and CDR2 is YNFKEQ. The CDR3 reads CASSQVGSGGYQETQYF. CDR3 nucleotide sequence: TGTGCCAGCAGCCAAGTAGGTAGCGGGGGGTACCAAGAGACCCAGTACTTC.

This clone appeared many times. The chain uses TRBV7-2 and TRBJ1-2; D unresolved. CDR3 length: 11 amino acids. CDR1 SGHTA and CDR2 FQGNSA come from the germline V gene. V lost 7 bases and J lost 5, with 8 bases in between. The CDR3 reads CASTIAYGYTF. Here the CDR3 DNA reads TGTGCCAGCACCATAGCTTATGGCTACACCTTC. The variable domain in full, completed from reference TRBV7-2 and TRBJ1-2, reads GAGVSQSPSNKVTEKGKDVELRCDPISGHTALYWYRQSLGQGLEFLIYFQGNSAPDKSGLPSDRFSAERTGGSVSTLTIQRTQQEDSAVYLCASTIAYGYTFGSGTRLTVV.

The rearrangement uses TRBV5-6 and TRBJ2-4; unclear D gene. Per the germline V gene, CDR1 is SGHDT and CDR2 is YYEEEE. There are 12 residues in the CDR3. The ends were cut back, 0 bases at V and 9 bases at J, with 7 bases in the middle. As DNA, the CDR3 is TGTGCCAGCAGCTTGGCCGGTGGCATTCAGTACTTC. It is translated as CASSLAGGIQYF.